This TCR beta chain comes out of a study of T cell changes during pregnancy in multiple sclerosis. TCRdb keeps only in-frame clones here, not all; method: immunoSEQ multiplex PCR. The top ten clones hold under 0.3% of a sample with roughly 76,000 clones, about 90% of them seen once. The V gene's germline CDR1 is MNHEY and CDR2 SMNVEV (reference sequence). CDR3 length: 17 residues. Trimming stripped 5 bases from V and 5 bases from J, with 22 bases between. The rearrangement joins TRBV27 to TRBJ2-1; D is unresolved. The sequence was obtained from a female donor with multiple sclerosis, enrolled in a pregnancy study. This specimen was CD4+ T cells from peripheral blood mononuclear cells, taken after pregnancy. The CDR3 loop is CASSLIATRGRHNEQFF. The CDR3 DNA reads TGTGCCAGCAGTCTTATCGCAACCCGCGGTAGGCACAATGAGCAGTTCTTC.